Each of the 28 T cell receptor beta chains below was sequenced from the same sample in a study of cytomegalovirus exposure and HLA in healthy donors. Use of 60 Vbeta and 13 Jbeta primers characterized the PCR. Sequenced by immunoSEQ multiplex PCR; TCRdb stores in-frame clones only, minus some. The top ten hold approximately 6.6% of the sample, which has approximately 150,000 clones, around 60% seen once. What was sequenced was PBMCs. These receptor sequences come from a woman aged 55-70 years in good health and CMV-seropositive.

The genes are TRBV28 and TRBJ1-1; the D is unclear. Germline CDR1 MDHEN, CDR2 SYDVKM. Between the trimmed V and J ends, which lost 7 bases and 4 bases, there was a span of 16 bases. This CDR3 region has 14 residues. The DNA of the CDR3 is TGTGCCAGCACCGAGTCTTCGGGTTCCACTGAAGCTTTCTTT. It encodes CASTESSGSTEAFF.

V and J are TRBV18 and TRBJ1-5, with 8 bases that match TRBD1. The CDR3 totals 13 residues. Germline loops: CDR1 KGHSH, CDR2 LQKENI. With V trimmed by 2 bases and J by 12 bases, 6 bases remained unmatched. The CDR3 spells CASSPTNRGDQHF. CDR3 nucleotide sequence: TGTGCCAGCTCACCAACAAACAGGGGGGACCAGCATTTT.

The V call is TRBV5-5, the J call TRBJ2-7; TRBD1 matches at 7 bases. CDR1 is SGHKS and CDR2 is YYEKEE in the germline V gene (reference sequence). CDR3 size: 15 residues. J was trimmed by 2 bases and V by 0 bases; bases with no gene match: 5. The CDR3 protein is CASSLGQGVTYEQYF. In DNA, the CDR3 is TGTGCCAGCAGCTTGGGGCAGGGGGTTACCTACGAGCAGTACTTC.

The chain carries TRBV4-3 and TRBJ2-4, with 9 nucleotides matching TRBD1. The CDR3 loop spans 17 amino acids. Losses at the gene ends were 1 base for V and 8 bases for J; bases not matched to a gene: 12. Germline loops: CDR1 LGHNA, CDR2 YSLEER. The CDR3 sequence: CASSQVTGGVEGDIQYF. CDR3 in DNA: TGCGCCAGCAGCCAAGTTACAGGGGGCGTAGAGGGGGACATTCAGTACTTC.

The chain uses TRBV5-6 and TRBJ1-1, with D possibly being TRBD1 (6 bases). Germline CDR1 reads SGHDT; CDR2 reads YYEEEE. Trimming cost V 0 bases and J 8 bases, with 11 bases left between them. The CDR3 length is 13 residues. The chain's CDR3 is CASSLAPRGEAFF. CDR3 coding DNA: TGTGCCAGCAGCTTGGCCCCAAGGGGGGAAGCTTTCTTT.

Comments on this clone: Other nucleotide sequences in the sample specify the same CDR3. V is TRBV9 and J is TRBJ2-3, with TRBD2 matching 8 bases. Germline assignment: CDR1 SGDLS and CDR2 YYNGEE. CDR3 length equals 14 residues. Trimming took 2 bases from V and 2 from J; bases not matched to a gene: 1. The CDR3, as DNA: TGTGCCAGCAGCGTTAGCGGGAACACAGATACGCAGTATTTT. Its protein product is CASSVSGNTDTQYF.

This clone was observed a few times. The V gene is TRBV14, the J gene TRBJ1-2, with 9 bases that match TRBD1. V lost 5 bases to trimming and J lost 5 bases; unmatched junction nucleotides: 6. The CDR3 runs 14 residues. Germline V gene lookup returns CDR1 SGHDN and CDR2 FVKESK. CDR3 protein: CASSKDRGGYGYTF. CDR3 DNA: TGTGCCAGCAGCAAGGACAGGGGTGGTTATGGCTACACCTTC. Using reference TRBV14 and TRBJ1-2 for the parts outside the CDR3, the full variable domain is EAGVTQFPSHSVIEKGQTVTLRCDPISGHDNLYWYRRVMGKEIKFLLHFVKESKQDESGMPNNRFLAERTGGTYSTLKVQPAELEDSGVYFCASSKDRGGYGYTFGSGTRLTVV.

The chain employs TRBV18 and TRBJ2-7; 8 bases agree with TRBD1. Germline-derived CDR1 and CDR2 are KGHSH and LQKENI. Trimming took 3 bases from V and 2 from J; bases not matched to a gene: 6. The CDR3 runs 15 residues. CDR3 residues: CASSPPGQATYEQYF. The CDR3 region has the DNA TGTGCCAGCTCACCTCCGGGACAGGCTACCTACGAGCAGTACTTC.

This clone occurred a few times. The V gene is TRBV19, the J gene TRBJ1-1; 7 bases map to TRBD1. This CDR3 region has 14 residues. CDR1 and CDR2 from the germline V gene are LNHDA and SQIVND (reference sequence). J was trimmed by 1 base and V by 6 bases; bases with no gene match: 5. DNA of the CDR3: TGTGCCAGTAGGACTCAGGGGGAGAACACTGAAGCTTTCTTT. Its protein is CASRTQGENTEAFF.

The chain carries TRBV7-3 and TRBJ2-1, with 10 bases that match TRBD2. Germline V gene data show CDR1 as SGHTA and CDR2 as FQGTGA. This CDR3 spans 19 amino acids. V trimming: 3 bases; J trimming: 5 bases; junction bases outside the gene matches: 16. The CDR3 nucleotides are TGTGCCAGCAGCTTTTCCACAGCGGGAGGGCCGGTTTTCAACAATGAGCAGTTCTTC. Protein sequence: CASSFSTAGGPVFNNEQFF.

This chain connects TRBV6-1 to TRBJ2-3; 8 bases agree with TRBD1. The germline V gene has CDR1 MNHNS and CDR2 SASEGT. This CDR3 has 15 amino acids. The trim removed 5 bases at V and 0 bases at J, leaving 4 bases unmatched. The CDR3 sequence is CASSSRTGSTDTQYF. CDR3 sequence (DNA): TGTGCCAGCAGTTCGCGGACAGGGAGCACAGATACGCAGTATTTT.

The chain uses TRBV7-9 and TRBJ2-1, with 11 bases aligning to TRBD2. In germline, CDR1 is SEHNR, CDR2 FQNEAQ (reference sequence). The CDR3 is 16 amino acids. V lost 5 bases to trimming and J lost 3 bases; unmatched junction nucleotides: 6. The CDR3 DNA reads TGTGCCAGCAGCACCGGGACTAGCGGAAGCTACAATGAGCAGTTCTTC. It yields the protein CASSTGTSGSYNEQFF.

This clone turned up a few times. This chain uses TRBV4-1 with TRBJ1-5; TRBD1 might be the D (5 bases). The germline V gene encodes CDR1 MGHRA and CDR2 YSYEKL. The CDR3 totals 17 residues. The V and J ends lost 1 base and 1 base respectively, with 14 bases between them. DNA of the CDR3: TGCGCCAGCAGCCAAGCTAGCGGGGGGATCAGCAATCAGCCCCAGCATTTT. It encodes CASSQASGGISNQPQHF.

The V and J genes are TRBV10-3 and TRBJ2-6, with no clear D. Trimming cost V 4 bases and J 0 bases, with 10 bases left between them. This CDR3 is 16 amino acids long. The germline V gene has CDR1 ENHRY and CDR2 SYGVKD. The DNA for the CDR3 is TGTGCCATCAGTGTTAATCCGAGCTCTGGGGCCAACGTCCTGACTTTC. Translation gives CAISVNPSSGANVLTF.

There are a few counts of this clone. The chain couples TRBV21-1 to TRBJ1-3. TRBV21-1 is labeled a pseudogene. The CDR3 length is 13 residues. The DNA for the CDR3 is TGTGCCAGCAGCGAAGTAACTGGAAACACCATATATTTT. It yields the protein CASSEVTGNTIYF.

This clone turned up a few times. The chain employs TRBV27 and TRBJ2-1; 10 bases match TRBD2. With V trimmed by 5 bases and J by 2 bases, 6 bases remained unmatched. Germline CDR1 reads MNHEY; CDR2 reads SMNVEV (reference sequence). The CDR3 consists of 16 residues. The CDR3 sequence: CASSPPGLAAYNEQFF. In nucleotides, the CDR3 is TGTGCCAGCAGTCCCCCCGGACTAGCGGCCTACAATGAGCAGTTCTTC.

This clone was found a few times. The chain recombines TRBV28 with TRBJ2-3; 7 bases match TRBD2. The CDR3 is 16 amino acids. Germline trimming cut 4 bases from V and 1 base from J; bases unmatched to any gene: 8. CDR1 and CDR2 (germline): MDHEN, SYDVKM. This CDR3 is CASSSRLAGGTDTQYF. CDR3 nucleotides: TGTGCCAGCAGTTCCCGACTAGCAGGAGGCACAGATACGCAGTATTTT.

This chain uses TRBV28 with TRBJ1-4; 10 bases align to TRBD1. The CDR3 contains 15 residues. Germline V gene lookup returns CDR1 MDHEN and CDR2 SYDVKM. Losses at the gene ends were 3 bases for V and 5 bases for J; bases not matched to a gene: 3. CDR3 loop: CASSLTGGLNEKLFF. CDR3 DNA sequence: TGTGCCAGCAGTTTGACAGGGGGCTTAAATGAAAAACTGTTTTTT.

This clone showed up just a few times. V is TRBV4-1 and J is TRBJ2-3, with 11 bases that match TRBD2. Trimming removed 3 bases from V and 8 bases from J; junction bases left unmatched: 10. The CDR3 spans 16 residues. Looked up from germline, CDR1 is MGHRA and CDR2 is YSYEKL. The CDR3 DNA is TGCGCCAGCAGCCAGCTGACTAGCGGGGATGGTGGTACGCAGTATTTT. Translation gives CASSQLTSGDGGTQYF.

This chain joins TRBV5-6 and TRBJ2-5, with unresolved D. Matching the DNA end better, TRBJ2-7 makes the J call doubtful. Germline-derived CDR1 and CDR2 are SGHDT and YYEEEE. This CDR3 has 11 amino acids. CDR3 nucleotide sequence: TGTGCCAGCAGCTTCGCCTACGAGCAGTACTTC. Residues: CASSFAYEQYF.

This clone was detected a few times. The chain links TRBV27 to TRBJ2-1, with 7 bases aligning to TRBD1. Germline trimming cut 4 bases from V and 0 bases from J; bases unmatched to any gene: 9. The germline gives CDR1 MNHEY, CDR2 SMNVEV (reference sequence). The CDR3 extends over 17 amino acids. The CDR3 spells CASSWIGQVLSYNEQFF. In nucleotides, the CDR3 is TGTGCCAGCAGTTGGATCGGACAGGTCCTCTCCTACAATGAGCAGTTCTTC.

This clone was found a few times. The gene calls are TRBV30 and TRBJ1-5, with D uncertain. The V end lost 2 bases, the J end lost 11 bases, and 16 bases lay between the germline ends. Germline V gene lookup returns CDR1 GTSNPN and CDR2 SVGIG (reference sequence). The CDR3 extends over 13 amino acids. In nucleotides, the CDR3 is TGTGCCTGGAGTCCCGCCCTAGGAAATACCCAGCATTTT. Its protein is CAWSPALGNTQHF.

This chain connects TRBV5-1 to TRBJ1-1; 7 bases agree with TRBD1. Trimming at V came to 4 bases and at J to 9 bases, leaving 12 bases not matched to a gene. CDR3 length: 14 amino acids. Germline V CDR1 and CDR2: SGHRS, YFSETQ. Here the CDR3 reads CASSLGQSGDQAFF. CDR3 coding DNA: TGCGCCAGCAGCCTGGGACAGTCAGGGGATCAAGCTTTCTTT.

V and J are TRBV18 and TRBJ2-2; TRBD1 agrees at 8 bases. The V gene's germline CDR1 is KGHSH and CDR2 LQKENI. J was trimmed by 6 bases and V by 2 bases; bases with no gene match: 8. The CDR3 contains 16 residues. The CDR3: CASSPSGTGVAGELFF. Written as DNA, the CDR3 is TGTGCCAGCTCACCATCCGGGACAGGAGTTGCCGGGGAGCTGTTTTTT.

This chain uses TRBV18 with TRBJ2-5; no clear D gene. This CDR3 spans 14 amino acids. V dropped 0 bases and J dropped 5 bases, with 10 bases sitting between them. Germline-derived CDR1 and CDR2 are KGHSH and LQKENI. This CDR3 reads CASSPPIRLETQYF. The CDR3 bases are TGTGCCAGCTCACCACCGATTCGACTCGAGACCCAGTACTTC.

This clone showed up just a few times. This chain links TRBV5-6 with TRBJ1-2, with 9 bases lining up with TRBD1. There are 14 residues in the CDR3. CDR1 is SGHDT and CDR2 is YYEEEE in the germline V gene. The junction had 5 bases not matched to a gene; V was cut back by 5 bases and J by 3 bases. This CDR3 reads CASSTQGADYGYTF. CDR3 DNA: TGTGCCAGCAGTACACAGGGGGCAGACTATGGCTACACCTTC. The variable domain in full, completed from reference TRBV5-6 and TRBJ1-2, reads DAGVTQSPTHLIKTRGQQVTLRCSPKSGHDTVSWYQQALGQGPQFIFQYYEEEERQRGNFPDRFSGHQFPNYSSELNVNALLLGDSALYLCASSTQGADYGYTFGSGTRLTVV.

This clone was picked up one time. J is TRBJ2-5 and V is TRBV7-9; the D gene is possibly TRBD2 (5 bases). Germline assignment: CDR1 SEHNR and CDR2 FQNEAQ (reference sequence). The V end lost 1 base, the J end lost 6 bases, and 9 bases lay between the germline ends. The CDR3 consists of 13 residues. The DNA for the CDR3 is TGTGCCAGCAGCTTAGGGAGGTCGCAGACCCAGTACTTC. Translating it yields CASSLGRSQTQYF.

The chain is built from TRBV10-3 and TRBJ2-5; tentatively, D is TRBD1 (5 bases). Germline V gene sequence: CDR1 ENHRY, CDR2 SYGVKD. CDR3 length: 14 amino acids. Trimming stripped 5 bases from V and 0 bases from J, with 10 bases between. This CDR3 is CAISMGRDQETQYF. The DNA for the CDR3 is TGTGCCATCAGTATGGGCAGGGACCAAGAGACCCAGTACTTC.